These T cell receptor beta chains were read from a single sample in a study of blood T cell repertoires in COVID-19. Data came from immunoSEQ multiplex PCR; TCRdb stores just in-frame clones and leaves some out. The sample records some 490,000 clones, over 75% being singletons. The sequencing sample was made of peripheral blood. These receptors all come from a human donor in a cohort sampled during active COVID-19. CDR3s include the opening cysteine and the closing phenylalanine or tryptophan. The order of the fields is V gene, D gene, J gene, clone size, CDR3 DNA, CDR3 protein. A D gene is named only where the DNA matches it firmly. Size values are once, few and many counts, or a class for expanded clones, and some rows have none.

TRBV3-1/TRBV3-2	-	TRBJ2-2	-	TGTGCCAGCAGCCAAGATTACGCGCACAACACCGGGGAGCTGTTTTTT	CASSQDYAHNTGELFF
TRBV2	TRBD2	TRBJ2-1	-	TGTGCCAGCCAGGGACTAGCGGGAGGGCACCCCTACAATGAGCAGTTCTTC	CASQGLAGGHPYNEQFF
TRBV3-1/TRBV3-2	-	TRBJ2-3	-	TGTGCCAGCAGCCAAGTGAGAACAGATACGCAGTATTTT	CASSQVRTDTQYF
TRBV18	TRBD2	TRBJ2-5	-	TGTGCCAGCTCACCAGGATCTAGCGGGACGCCATGGACCCAGTACTTC	CASSPGSSGTPWTQYF
TRBV5-4	TRBD1	TRBJ2-7	-	TGTGCCAGCAGCCGACCGGGACAGCCCTACGAGCAGTACTTC	CASSRPGQPYEQYF
TRBV11-2	-	TRBJ1-1	-	TGTGCCAGCAGCCCGATGAGACTCCAAAACACTGAAGCTTTCTTT	CASSPMRLQNTEAFF
TRBV29-1	-	TRBJ2-6	-	TGCAGCTTACAGGGAACTGGGGCCAACGTCCTGACTTTC	CSLQGTGANVLTF
TRBV6-4	TRBD1	TRBJ2-7	-	TGTGCCAGGACAGGGAAGAGCTCCTACGAGCAGTACTTC	CARTGKSSYEQYF
TRBV9	TRBD2	TRBJ2-1	once	TGTGCCTACAATAGCCCCAATAGCGGGAGGTTATATGAGCAGTTCTTC	CAYNSPNSGRLYEQFF
TRBV6-5	TRBD1	TRBJ2-7	-	TGTGCCAGCAGCGGACAGGGGGCAGGCTCCTACGAGCAGTACTTC	CASSGQGAGSYEQYF
TRBV7-7	-	TRBJ1-1	-	TGTGCTAGCAGCTTAATCTCGGACACTGAAGCTTTCTTT	CASSLISDTEAFF
TRBV7-9	-	TRBJ2-3	-	TGTGCCAGCAGCTTAGCCCTCGGACAGCCAGATACGCAGTATTTT	CASSLALGQPDTQYF
TRBV4-1	-	TRBJ1-2	-	TGCGCCAGCAGCCAAGATGAGGGAACCAACTATGGCTACACCTTC	CASSQDEGTNYGYTF
TRBV19	TRBD2	TRBJ2-1	-	TGTGCCAGTAGTATCAGCGGGAGGGCACTGAATGAGCAGTTCTTC	CASSISGRALNEQFF
TRBV6-5	-	TRBJ1-2	-	TGTGCCAGCAGTTACTTGGCGGGTGACGGCTACACCTTC	CASSYLAGDGYTF
TRBV10-3	-	TRBJ1-1	-	TGTGCCATCAGTGAGTCGCGGGGGGGGGACACTGAAGCTTTCTTT	CAISESRGGDTEAFF
TRBV7-9	TRBD2	TRBJ2-5	-	TGTGCCAGCAGCTTAATACATATGGGACTAGCGGAAGAGACCCAGTACTTC	CASSLIHMGLAEETQYF
TRBV5-4	TRBD2	TRBJ2-5	-	TGTGCCAGCAGCTTGAGGGCGGGAGAAGAGACCCAGTACTTC	CASSLRAGEETQYF
TRBV3-1/TRBV3-2	-	TRBJ2-1	-	TGTGCCAGCAGCCGGGGAGTTGAGCAGTTCTTC	CASSRGVEQFF
TRBV7-6	-	TRBJ1-5	-	TGTGCCAGCAGCCCTCGGGAGGGGGGAAGGAATCAGCCCCAGCATTTT	CASSPREGGRNQPQHF
TRBV3-1/TRBV3-2	TRBD2	TRBJ2-7	few	TGTGCCAGCAGCCATCTTAGAGGTGGTACGGCGGGAGGAAACGAGCAGTACTTC	CASSHLRGGTAGGNEQYF
TRBV25-1	-	TRBJ2-2	-	TGTGCCAGCAGTGATACAGGGCAGCGGGAGCTGTTTTTT	CASSDTGQRELFF
TRBV11-2	-	TRBJ2-1	once	TGTGCCAGCAGCTTGGACAGCGGGGCTAGGTACGAGCAGTTCTTC	CASSLDSGARYEQFF
TRBV6-6	-	TRBJ1-3	-	TGTGCCAGCTTCTCGTCGGGTGCGGGCTTTGGTAACACCATATATTTT	CASFSSGAGFGNTIYF
TRBV7-2	TRBD1	TRBJ2-7	-	TGTGCCAGCAGCCCCCGCGGGACAGGGGACCCCTACGAGCAGTACTTC	CASSPRGTGDPYEQYF
TRBV6-5	TRBD1	TRBJ1-3	-	TGTGCCAGCAGGACGACAGGGGGCTCTGGAAACACCATATATTTT	CASRTTGGSGNTIYF
TRBV28	-	TRBJ2-2	-	TGTGCCAGCAGTTCACCTACGATAGGGGTGACCGGGGAGCTGTTTTTT	CASSSPTIGVTGELFF
TRBV5-1	-	TRBJ2-2	-	TGCGCCAGCAGCTTGGAACGGGGTAACACCGGGGAGCTGTTTTTT	CASSLERGNTGELFF
TRBV18	TRBD1	TRBJ2-2	-	TGTGCCAGCTCACCACCCATACCGGGACAGGGAACGACCGGGGAGCTGTTTTTT	CASSPPIPGQGTTGELFF
TRBV28	-	TRBJ1-2	-	TGTGCCAGCAGTTTATCACGGGGGGCGGGTGGCTACACCTTC	CASSLSRGAGGYTF
TRBV6-5	-	TRBJ1-4	-	TGTGCCAGTAAAGGGGGGGGCCTTGAAAAACTGTTTTTT	CASKGGGLEKLFF
TRBV5-8	TRBD2	TRBJ2-1	-	TGTGCCAGCAGCTTGGGACTAGCGCCGAATGAGCAGTTCTTC	CASSLGLAPNEQFF
TRBV5-4	-	TRBJ2-7	once	TGTGCCAGCAGCTTGGAGGCGGACTACGAGCAGTACTTC	CASSLEADYEQYF
TRBV28	TRBD1	TRBJ2-7	-	TGTGCCAGCAGCCTGGGACAGGGTAGGTTCGAGCAGTACTTC	CASSLGQGRFEQYF